A single sample is the source of the 9 T cell receptor beta chains below, sequenced in a study of cytomegalovirus exposure and HLA in healthy donors. In the PCR, 60 Vbeta and 13 Jbeta primers were used. The assay was immunoSEQ multiplex PCR, and TCRdb's table has in-frame clones only and misses some. The profile shows 150,000 to 200,000 clones, approximately 85% of them singletons. Sequenced: PBMCs. The receptors here all came from a man between 18 and 29 years old in good health and CMV-seropositive.

J is TRBJ2-5 and V is TRBV7-2; the match to TRBD1 covers 8 bases. The V segment lost 4 bases and the J segment 5 bases; nucleotides outside the gene matches: 6. Germline CDR1 and CDR2: SGHTA and FQGNSA. The CDR3 sequence is 14 residues long. DNA for the CDR3: TGTGCCAGCAGCTCCCCAGGGGACAGGGAGACCCAGTACTTC. Translation: CASSSPGDRETQYF.

The chain is built from TRBV6-5 and TRBJ2-5; 10 bases match TRBD2. V lost 5 bases and J lost 5; bases outside the gene matches: 5. The CDR3 runs 14 residues. Per the germline V gene, CDR1 is MNHEY and CDR2 is SVGAGI. CDR3 sequence reads: CASSPRLAGETQYF. As DNA, the CDR3 is TGTGCCAGCAGTCCCCGACTAGCGGGCGAGACCCAGTACTTC.

The V and J genes are TRBV5-1 and TRBJ2-7; 7 positions agree with TRBD1. V was pared by 4 bases and J by 4 bases, with 14 bases of the junction left unmatched. CDR3 length equals 16 residues. The germline V gene encodes CDR1 SGHRS and CDR2 YFSETQ. The CDR3 here is CASSQGSQGKSYEQYF. For the CDR3, the DNA is TGCGCCAGCAGCCAGGGATCACAGGGGAAAAGTTACGAGCAGTACTTC.

The chain combines TRBV4-1 with TRBJ1-1; D unresolved. There are 15 residues in the CDR3. CDR1 and CDR2 from the germline V gene are MGHRA and YSYEKL. Trimming removed 3 bases from V and 1 base from J, with 12 bases in between. For the CDR3, the DNA is TGCGCCAGCAGCCAGATAAAGGGAGCGAACACTGAAGCTTTCTTT. Amino acid sequence: CASSQIKGANTEAFF.

This sequence joins TRBV2 and TRBJ2-3, with a possible D match to TRBD1 (5 bases). CDR3 length: 15 residues. Trimming pared 4 bases from V and 3 bases from J, leaving 14 bases between. Germline V gene data show CDR1 as SNHLY and CDR2 as FYNNEI. CDR3 bases: TGTGCCAGCAGTGCATCGTGGGGCCCAACAGATACGCAGTATTTT. Amino acids: CASSASWGPTDTQYF.

This sequence joins TRBV30 and TRBJ1-6; D possibly corresponds to TRBD1 (6 bases). Germline loops: CDR1 GTSNPN, CDR2 SVGIG (reference sequence). The CDR3 consists of 14 residues. Trimming removed 3 bases from V and 9 bases from J, with 15 bases in between. CDR3 coding DNA: TGTGCCTGGAGGGTGGCAGGGGTCGGTTCACCCCTCCACTTT. Amino acids: CAWRVAGVGSPLHF.

The V call is TRBV1, the J call TRBJ2-5; TRBD1, as called in the table, went unchecked against the DNA. The DNA matches TRBJ2-7 better at its end, which makes the J call doubtful. TRBV1 is described as a pseudogene. This CDR3 contains 18 residues. DNA for the CDR3: TGCACCAGCAGCCCGATGCCCTTTTCCGGGACAGATTCCTACGAGCAGTACTTC. This gives the protein CTSSPMPFSGTDSYEQYF.

CDR3 residues: CASSLGQGAFQETQYF. CDR3 DNA sequence: TGCGCCAGCAGCCTGGGACAGGGGGCTTTCCAAGAGACCCAGTACTTC. V usage is TRBV5-1 and J usage is TRBJ2-5; TRBD1 matches at 12 bases. This CDR3 is 16 amino acids long. Looked up from germline, CDR1 is SGHRS and CDR2 is YFSETQ. The V segment lost 4 bases and the J segment 1 base; nucleotides outside the gene matches: 5.

J is TRBJ1-4 and V is TRBV19; D is possibly TRBD1 (6 bases). V lost 6 bases, J lost 13 bases, and 15 bases lay in between. This CDR3 is 12 amino acids long. Germline loops: CDR1 LNHDA, CDR2 SQIVND (reference sequence). This CDR3 is CASSPQTGRLFF. CDR3 nucleotides: TGTGCCAGTAGCCCCCAGACAGGAAGACTGTTTTTT.